The clone carrying this TCR beta chain was counted a few times. What it binds is unknown. Trimming cost V 3 bases and J 2 bases; bases outside gene matches: 5. Germline V gene sequence: CDR1 MNHEY, CDR2 SVGAGI. The CDR3 has 15 residues. With a J-beta primer mix and a sample-barcoded 5' primer, a second PCR ran about 6 to 11 cycles. MiXCR, run by TCRdb on the 5' RACE reads, gives a single entry per CDR3 protein. The sample carries about 500,000 distinct CDR3 sequences, around 24% recorded once. This sample stems from a study of blood T cells in healthy people across ages. Notes on the study in general: While age rose, TCR beta diversity per million T cells dropped in a roughly linear way.

A further study also used this sample, focusing on T cells of mothers and their children. As that study records: Per child, roughly 3 million TCR beta CDR3 reads were obtained, against over 9 million per mother. Persistent microchimeric T cell clones were not found at ~100 per million sensitivity.

Sequencing input: blood. The chain employs TRBV6-5 and TRBJ2-3, with 7 bases that match TRBD2. This receptor was identified in a boy under 18 in good health. In nucleotides, the CDR3 is TGTGCCAGCAGTTATAGTCTAGCGGACACAGATACGCAGTATTTT. Residues: CASSYSLADTDTQYF.